This is a list of T cell receptor beta chains from one sample in a study of Ad26.COV2.S vaccination and SARS-CoV-2 variants. TCRdb's copy holds only in-frame clones and misses some; the assay was immunoSEQ multiplex PCR. The data hold 440,000 or so clones, with 90% observed a single time. The material was peripheral blood, obtained in a trial of Ad26.COV2.S vaccine versus placebo. These receptors were taken from a person between 18 and 65 years old who received the Ad26.COV2.S COVID-19 vaccine or a placebo. Each CDR3 is given with its conserved first and last residue. The D gene is left open where the match is weak. Not every row has a clone size; where given, it reads once, few, many or a size class.

-	-	TRBV7-2	TRBJ2-2	TGTGCCAGCAGCTTAGACGGTACCGCGAGCACCGGGGAGCTGTTTTTT	CASSLDGTASTGELFF
-	-	TRBV28	TRBJ1-2	TGTGCCAGCAGTCCCGGACAGACTGCGGGGTATGGCTACACCTTC	CASSPGQTAGYGYTF
-	-	TRBV4-1	TRBJ2-3	TGCGCCAGCAGCGACGTAGCTACCCCAGGGCCCTATACGCAGTATTTT	CASSDVATPGPYTQYF
-	once	TRBV7-8	TRBJ2-7	TGTGCCAGCAGCCCCTTTGCCTCCTACGAGCAGTACTTC	CASSPFASYEQYF
TRBD2	-	TRBV6-2/TRBV6-3	TRBJ2-1	TGTGCCAGCAGTGGGGCCGGGACTAGCGGGAGTACCCACTCCTACAATGAGCAGTTCTTC	CASSGAGTSGSTHSYNEQFF
-	-	TRBV9	TRBJ2-7	TGTGCCAGCAGCGTAGATGATCGCGAGCAGTACTTC	CASSVDDREQYF
-	-	TRBV4-1	TRBJ2-1	TGCGCCAGCAGCCAAATTGTTCTGAAAAACTCCTACAATGAGCAGTTCTTC	CASSQIVLKNSYNEQFF
-	once	TRBV5-5	TRBJ2-3	TGTGCCAGCAGCTTATCAGGGGTCTCTAGCACAGATACGCAGTATTTT	CASSLSGVSSTDTQYF
TRBD1	-	TRBV5-1	TRBJ2-2	TGCGCCAGCAGCCGGAACGGACAGGGCCAGAACACCGGGGAGCTGTTTTTT	CASSRNGQGQNTGELFF
TRBD2	-	TRBV5-4	TRBJ2-7	TGTGCCAGCAGCTTTGCGGGGGGCGGCTACGAGCAGTACTTC	CASSFAGGGYEQYF
-	-	TRBV28	TRBJ1-1	TGTGCCAGCAGTTTTCGGGGTTCGGGTACTGAAGCTTTCTTT	CASSFRGSGTEAFF
-	-	TRBV7-2	TRBJ2-7	TGTGCCAGCAGCACTCGCTATTGGGGCGAGCAGTACTTC	CASSTRYWGEQYF
TRBD2	-	TRBV5-8	TRBJ2-5	TGTGCCAGCAGCTATGGACTAGCGGCACTCCAAGAGACCCAGTACTTC	CASSYGLAALQETQYF
TRBD2	-	TRBV27	TRBJ2-7	TGTGCCAGCAGCCTCTTAGCGGGAGGGTGGGAAGAGCAGTACTTC	CASSLLAGGWEEQYF
-	-	TRBV10-3	TRBJ2-5	TGTGCCATCAGTGAGTCCCAGGAGACCCAGTACTTC	CAISESQETQYF
-	-	TRBV21-1	TRBJ2-1	TGTGCCAGCAGCAAAGGGGGACTAGCGGGGATATACAATGAGCAGTTCTTC	CASSKGGLAGIYNEQFF
-	-	TRBV7-3	TRBJ2-2	TGTGCCAGCAGCTTAACGAAAGGCCCCGGGGAGCTGTTTTTT	CASSLTKGPGELFF
-	-	TRBV12-3/TRBV12-4	TRBJ1-2	TGTGCCAGCAGTTTAGGCCCCCCGGGCTACACCTTC	CASSLGPPGYTF
TRBD2	-	TRBV5-4	TRBJ2-1	TGTGCCAGCAGCTTATTAGCGGGAGGGGGGAGGAATGAGCAGTTCTTC	CASSLLAGGGRNEQFF
TRBD2	-	TRBV2	TRBJ2-1	TGTGCCAGCAGTGGGACTAGCGGGATACGAGCACACAATGAGCAGTTCTTC	CASSGTSGIRAHNEQFF
-	-	TRBV28	TRBJ2-7	TGTGCCAGCAGTTTTCAGGTCTCCTACGAGCAGTACTTC	CASSFQVSYEQYF
-	-	TRBV5-1	TRBJ1-5	TGCGCCAGCAGCTTAGACAGCAATCAGCCCCAGCATTTT	CASSLDSNQPQHF
-	-	TRBV14	TRBJ2-7	TGTGCCAGCAGCCGAGACTACGAGCAGTACTTC	CASSRDYEQYF
TRBD2	-	TRBV11-1	TRBJ2-3	TGTGCCAGCAGCTCCGGCGGTAGCGGGAGTACAGATACGCAGTATTTT	CASSSGGSGSTDTQYF
TRBD2	-	TRBV7-9	TRBJ2-1	TGTGCCAGCAGCCCGCGGCGGGAGGGCTACAATGAGCAGTTCTTC	CASSPRREGYNEQFF
TRBD2	-	TRBV7-3	TRBJ2-1	TGTGCCAGCAGCTGGGGACTAGCGGGAGCTCCTGAGCAGTTCTTC	CASSWGLAGAPEQFF
TRBD1	-	TRBV27	TRBJ2-7	TGTGCCAGCAGTTCGGTTGACAGGGCCTACGAGCAGTACTTC	CASSSVDRAYEQYF
-	-	TRBV18	TRBJ2-1	TGTGCCAGCTCCCAGGGGGGTAGCTACAATGAGCAGTTCTTC	CASSQGGSYNEQFF
-	-	TRBV5-1	TRBJ1-2	TGCGCCAGCAGCTTGGACTGGAGCGACTATGGCTACACCTTC	CASSLDWSDYGYTF
TRBD2	-	TRBV7-2	TRBJ2-1	TGTGCCAGCAGGCCTCCGGGACTAGCGGGAAATGAGCAGTTCTTC	CASRPPGLAGNEQFF
-	-	TRBV19	TRBJ1-2	TGTGCCAGTAGTATTTATACAGGGACTCAGGGCTACACCTTC	CASSIYTGTQGYTF